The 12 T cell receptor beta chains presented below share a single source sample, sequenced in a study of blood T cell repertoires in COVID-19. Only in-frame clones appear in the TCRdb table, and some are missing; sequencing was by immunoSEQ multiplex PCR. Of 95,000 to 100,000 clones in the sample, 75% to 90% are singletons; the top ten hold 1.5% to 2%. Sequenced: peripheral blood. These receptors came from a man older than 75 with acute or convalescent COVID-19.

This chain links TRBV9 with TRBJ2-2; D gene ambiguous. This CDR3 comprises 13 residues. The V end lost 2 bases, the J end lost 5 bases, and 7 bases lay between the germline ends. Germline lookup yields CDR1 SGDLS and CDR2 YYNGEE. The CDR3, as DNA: TGTGCCAGCAGCGTTGTAGTGACCGGGGAGCTGTTTTTT. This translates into CASSVVVTGELFF.

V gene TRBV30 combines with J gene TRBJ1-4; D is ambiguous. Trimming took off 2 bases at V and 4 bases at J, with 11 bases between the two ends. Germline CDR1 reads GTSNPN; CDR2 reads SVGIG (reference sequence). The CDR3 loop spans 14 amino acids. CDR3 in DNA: TGTGCCTGGAGTATGAACTTATTTAATGAAAAACTGTTTTTT. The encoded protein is CAWSMNLFNEKLFF.

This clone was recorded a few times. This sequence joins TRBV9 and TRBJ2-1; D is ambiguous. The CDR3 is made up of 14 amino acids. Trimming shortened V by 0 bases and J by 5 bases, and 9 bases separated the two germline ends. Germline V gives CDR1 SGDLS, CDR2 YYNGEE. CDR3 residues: CASSVAGNNNEQFF. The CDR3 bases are TGTGCCAGCAGCGTAGCAGGCAATAACAATGAGCAGTTCTTC.

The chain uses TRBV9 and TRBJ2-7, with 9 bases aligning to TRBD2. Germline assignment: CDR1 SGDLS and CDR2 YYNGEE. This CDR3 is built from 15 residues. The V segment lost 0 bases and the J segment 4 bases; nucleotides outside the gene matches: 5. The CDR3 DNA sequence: TGTGCCAGCAGCGTAGATCCTAGCGGGATATACGAGCAGTACTTC. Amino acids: CASSVDPSGIYEQYF. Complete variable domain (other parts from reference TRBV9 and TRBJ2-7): DSGVTQTPKHLITATGQRVTLRCSPRSGDLSVYWYQQSLDQGLQFLIQYYNGEERAKGNILERFSAQQFPDLHSELNLSSLELGDSALYFCASSVDPSGIYEQYFGPGTRLTVT.

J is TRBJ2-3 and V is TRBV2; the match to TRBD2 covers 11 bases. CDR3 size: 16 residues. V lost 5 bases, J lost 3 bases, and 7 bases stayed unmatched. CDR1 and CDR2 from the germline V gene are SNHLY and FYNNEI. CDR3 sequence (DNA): TGTGCCAGCAGTCTACCTAGCGGGAGGTTGACAGATACGCAGTATTTT. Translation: CASSLPSGRLTDTQYF.

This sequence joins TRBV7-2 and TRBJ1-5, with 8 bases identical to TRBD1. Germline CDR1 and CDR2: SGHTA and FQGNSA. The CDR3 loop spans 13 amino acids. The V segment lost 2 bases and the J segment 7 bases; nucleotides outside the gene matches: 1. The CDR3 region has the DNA TGTGCCAGCAGCTTACACAGGGGGCAGCCCCAGCATTTT. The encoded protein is CASSLHRGQPQHF.

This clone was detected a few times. CDR3 coding DNA: TGTGCCAGCAGCTTGAACAGGGGTGCCTCGGATGAGCAGTTCTTC. Translated, it gives CASSLNRGASDEQFF. The chain uses TRBV7-2 and TRBJ2-1; 7 nucleotides agree with TRBD1. The J segment lost 8 bases and the V segment lost 3 bases, leaving 10 bases of the junction unmatched. The CDR3 has 15 amino acids. The V gene's germline CDR1 is SGHTA and CDR2 FQGNSA.

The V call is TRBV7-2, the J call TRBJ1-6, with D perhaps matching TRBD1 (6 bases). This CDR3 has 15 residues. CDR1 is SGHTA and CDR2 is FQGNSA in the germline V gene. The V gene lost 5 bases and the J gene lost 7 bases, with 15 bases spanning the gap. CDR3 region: CASSVGPTGNSPLHF. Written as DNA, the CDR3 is TGTGCCAGCAGCGTCGGACCCACAGGGAATTCACCCCTCCACTTT.

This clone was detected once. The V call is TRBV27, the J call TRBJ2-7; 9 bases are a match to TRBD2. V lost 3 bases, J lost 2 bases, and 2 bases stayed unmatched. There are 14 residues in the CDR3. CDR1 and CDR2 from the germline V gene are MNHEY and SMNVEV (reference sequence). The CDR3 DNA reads TGTGCCAGCAGTTTGGCGGGAGGGCCCTACGAGCAGTACTTC. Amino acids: CASSLAGGPYEQYF.

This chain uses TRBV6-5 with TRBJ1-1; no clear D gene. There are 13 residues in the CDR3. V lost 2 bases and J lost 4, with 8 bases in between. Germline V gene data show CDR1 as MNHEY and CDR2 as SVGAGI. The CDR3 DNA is TGTGCCAGCAGTTACGGTGGAGGCACTGAAGCTTTCTTT. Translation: CASSYGGGTEAFF.

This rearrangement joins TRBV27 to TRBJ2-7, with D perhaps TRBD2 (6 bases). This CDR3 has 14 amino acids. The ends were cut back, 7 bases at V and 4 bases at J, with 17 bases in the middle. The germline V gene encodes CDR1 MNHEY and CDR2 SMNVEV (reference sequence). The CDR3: CASKMREDVYEQYF. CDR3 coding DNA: TGTGCCAGCAAAATGAGGGAGGATGTTTACGAGCAGTACTTC.

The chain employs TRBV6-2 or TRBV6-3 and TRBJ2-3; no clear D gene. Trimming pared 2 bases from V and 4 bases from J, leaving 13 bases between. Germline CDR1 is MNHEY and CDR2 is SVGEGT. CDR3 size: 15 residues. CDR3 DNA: TGTGCCAGCAGTTACGGCCTTCTCCCCGCAGATACGCAGTATTTT. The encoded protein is CASSYGLLPADTQYF.